Below, one T cell receptor (beta chain) is given with its context. The source of the sample is a study of blood T cell repertoires in COVID-19. Study-level information: Spain, Italy and the United States supplied samples that represented acute and convalescent COVID-19. T cells, B-cell-depleted T cells, or PBMCs supplied cDNA or gDNA.

V was clipped by 4 bases and J by 2 bases, with 12 bases between them. The CDR3 has 14 amino acids. The germline gives CDR1 SGHNT, CDR2 YYREEE (reference sequence). Cohorts were determined from participant-reported clinical history. Someone with COVID-19 had been met by exposed participants within 2 weeks before study entry. Produced via immunoSEQ multiplex PCR; TCRdb's table is partial and in-frame only. The sample yields about 350,000 clones, more than 70% seen once. The chain is built from TRBV5-4 and TRBJ1-1; no firm D call. Sequenced sample: PBMCs or T cells enriched from blood (not recorded which). The sequence was obtained from a woman aged 25-40 years who had been exposed to COVID-19. The CDR3: CASSNGGLNTEAFF. Here the CDR3 DNA reads TGTGCCAGCAGCAATGGAGGGTTAAACACTGAAGCTTTCTTT.